This T cell receptor (beta chain) was captured in a study of blood T cell repertoires in COVID-19. TCRdb's copy holds only in-frame clones and misses some; the assay was immunoSEQ multiplex PCR. The sample consists of a few hundred thousand clones, more than 70% of them appearing once. CDR1 and CDR2 from the germline V gene are MNHEY and SVGAGI. The CDR3 extends over 15 amino acids. V was pared by 6 bases and J by 6 bases, with 15 bases between. Input material: peripheral blood. The TCR comes from a young woman who had recovered from COVID-19. The V and J genes are TRBV6-5 and TRBJ1-6; weak D call: TRBD1 (5 bases). CDR3: CASRDGQGLNSPLHF. The CDR3 DNA sequence: TGTGCCAGCAGAGATGGGCAGGGCCTTAATTCACCCCTCCACTTT.